The 9 T cell receptor beta chains in this list originate from one sample, sequenced in a study of regulatory T cells in long-lasting Graves disease. Building of the TCR beta libraries involved iRepertoire HTBI primers and Arm-PCR of CDR3 regions. TCRdb redid the calling of the multiplex PCR reads with MiXCR, one entry per CDR3 protein. This table has about 540,000 distinct CDR3 sequences, approximately 13% appearing once. Time point in this sample: newly diagnosed GD, antithyroid drugs for less than 3 months. With RNA extracted from PBMCs as input, the TCR library was made. The same sample was also used in a study of T cells in Graves' hyperthyroidism and ophthalmopathy.

The specimen was peripheral blood mononuclear cells (PBMCs), collected at new diagnosis, from a patient treated with antithyroid drugs. These receptors originate from a man younger than 40 with Graves disease.

In nucleotides, the CDR3 is TGCAGTGCTAGTGCTAGCGCTAGCCGGGTTACCGGGGAGCTGTTTTTT. It is translated as CSASASASRVTGELFF. The V gene is TRBV20-1, the J gene TRBJ2-2; D is possibly TRBD2 (6 bases). Germline lookup yields CDR1 DFQATT and CDR2 SNEGSKA (reference sequence). The CDR3 runs 16 residues. Trimming removed 3 bases from V and 5 bases from J, with 19 bases in between.

This clonotype has more than one count but fewer than ten. This rearrangement joins TRBV6-1 to TRBJ2-7, with D possibly matching TRBD2 (5 bases). Germline CDR1 reads MNHNS; CDR2 reads SASEGT. Trimming removed 3 bases from V and 3 bases from J, with 12 bases in between. The CDR3 spans 14 residues. The CDR3: CASSEVRRGYEQYF. CDR3 DNA: TGTGCCAGCAGTGAGGTGAGACGGGGCTACGAGCAGTACTTC.

The chain uses TRBV19 and TRBJ2-1, with 8 bases fitting TRBD2. V shed 6 bases and J 1 base; nucleotides not matched to a gene: 5. CDR1 and CDR2 from the germline V gene are LNHDA and SQIVND (reference sequence). The CDR3 spans 15 residues. The CDR3 here is CASRSGGKSYNEQFF. The CDR3, as DNA: TGTGCCAGTAGGAGCGGGGGCAAATCCTACAATGAGCAGTTCTTC. The variable domain in full, with the rest retrieved from reference TRBV19 and TRBJ2-1, is DGGITQSPKYLFRKEGQNVTLSCEQNLNHDAMYWYRQDPGQGLRLIYYSQIVNDFQKGDIAEGYSVSREKKESFPLTVTSAQKNPTAFYLCASRSGGKSYNEQFFGPGTRLTVL.

This rearrangement joins TRBV11-2 to TRBJ1-3; D is unclear. V lost 5 bases and J 0 bases, leaving 11 bases between the germline ends. Per the germline V gene, CDR1 is SGHAT and CDR2 is FQNNGV. The CDR3 consists of 15 residues. CDR3 sequence: CASSTGLISGNTIYF. The CDR3 DNA reads TGTGCCAGCAGCACCGGACTGATCTCTGGAAACACCATATATTTT.

The chain joins TRBV27 to TRBJ1-5; D unresolved. The CDR3 loop spans 16 amino acids. Germline assignment: CDR1 MNHEY and CDR2 SMNVEV (reference sequence). Trimming left V 6 bases short and J 0 bases short, with 15 bases between. CDR3 in amino acids: CASRPLGSNSNQPQHF. The CDR3 nucleotides read TGTGCCAGCAGACCCTTGGGGTCAAATAGCAATCAGCCCCAGCATTTT.

This clonotype was recorded at least ten times. The chain joins TRBV2 to TRBJ1-5; 10 bases align to TRBD1. V was pared by 6 bases and J by 1 base, with 3 bases of the junction left unmatched. The CDR3 consists of 15 residues. The germline gives CDR1 SNHLY, CDR2 FYNNEI. The CDR3 DNA follows: TGTGCCAGCAGGACAGGGGGCGTGAGCAATCAGCCCCAGCATTTT. Encoded protein: CASRTGGVSNQPQHF.

Concerning this clonotype: A read error may explain this, as a much larger clone is one base away. This chain links TRBV6-9 with TRBJ2-5, with D possibly TRBD2 on 6 matching bases. From germline, CDR1 is MNHGY and CDR2 SVAAGI. The CDR3 loop spans 12 amino acids. V lost 3 bases, J lost 5 bases, and 7 bases lay in between. CDR3 sequence: CASSYAGETQYF. CDR3 nucleotides: TGTGCCAGCAGTTACGCGGGGGAGACCCAGTACTTC.

This clonotype was detected many times. The chain links TRBV27 to TRBJ2-2, with TRBD2 as a possible D gene (6 bases). CDR1 is MNHEY, CDR2 SMNVEV, per germline (reference sequence). Trimming left V 3 bases short and J 5 bases short, with 7 bases between. The CDR3 sequence is 13 residues long. The CDR3, as DNA: TGTGCCAGCAGTTTGCTAGCGACCGGGGAGCTGTTTTTT. It translates to CASSLLATGELFF.

This clonotype has at least ten counts. The genes are TRBV20-1 and TRBJ2-7; D unresolved. With 6 bases removed from V and 2 bases from J, the gap between germline ends came to 11 bases. CDR1 and CDR2 (germline): DFQATT, SNEGSKA (reference sequence). The CDR3 loop spans 12 amino acids. The CDR3 here is CSAPTRTYEQYF. The CDR3, as DNA: TGCAGTGCGCCGACCCGAACCTACGAGCAGTACTTC.